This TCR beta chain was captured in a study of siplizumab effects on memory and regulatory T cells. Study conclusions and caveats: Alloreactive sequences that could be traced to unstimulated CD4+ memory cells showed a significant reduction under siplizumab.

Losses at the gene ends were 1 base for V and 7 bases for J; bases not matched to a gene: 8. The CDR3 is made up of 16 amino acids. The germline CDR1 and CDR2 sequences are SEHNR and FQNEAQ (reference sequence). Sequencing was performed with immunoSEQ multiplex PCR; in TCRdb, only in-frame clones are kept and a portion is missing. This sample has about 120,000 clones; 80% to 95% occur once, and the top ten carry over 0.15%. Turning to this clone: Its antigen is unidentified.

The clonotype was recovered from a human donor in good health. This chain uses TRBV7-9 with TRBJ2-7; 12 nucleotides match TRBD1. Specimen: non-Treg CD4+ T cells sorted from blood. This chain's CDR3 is CASSLGVGTGGREQYF. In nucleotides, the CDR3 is TGTGCCAGCAGCTTAGGGGTAGGGACAGGGGGCCGGGAGCAGTACTTC. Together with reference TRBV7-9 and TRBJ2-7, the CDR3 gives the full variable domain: DTGVSQNPRHKITKRGQNVTFRCDPISEHNRLYWYRQTLGQGPEFLTYFQNEAQLEKSRLLSDRFSAERPKGSFSTLEIQRTEQGDSAMYLCASSLGVGTGGREQYFGPGTRLTVT.